A single sample is the source of the 6 T cell receptor beta chains below, sequenced in a study of blood T cell repertoires in COVID-19. Generated by immunoSEQ multiplex PCR, the TCRdb table keeps only in-frame clones and is missing some. There are 60,000 to 90,000 clones in the sample; over 65% occur only once, and 2.6% lies in the top ten. Sequenced material: peripheral blood. The receptors originated from a human donor with acute or convalescent COVID-19. The donor label of this sample is uncertain.

The V gene is TRBV29-1, the J gene TRBJ1-2, with a possible D match to TRBD1 (5 bases). The CDR3 is 12 residues long. V was trimmed by 6 bases and J by 5 bases, leaving 13 bases between them. Germline CDR1 is SQVTM and CDR2 is ANQGSEA. CDR3 coding DNA: TGCAGCGTAGCCAGGGCCAGGTATGGCTACACCTTC. The encoded protein is CSVARARYGYTF.

The chain uses TRBV11-1 and TRBJ2-1; 9 bases are shared with TRBD1. The J segment lost 5 bases and the V segment lost 5 bases, leaving 4 bases of the junction unmatched. Germline V gene data show CDR1 as SGHAT and CDR2 as FQDESV (reference sequence). This CDR3 spans 14 amino acids. CDR3 in amino acids: CASSPGQGHNEQFF. DNA of the CDR3: TGTGCCAGCAGCCCGGGACAGGGTCACAATGAGCAGTTCTTC.

The chain has TRBV7-2 and TRBJ2-1; D not certain. V was clipped by 2 bases and J by 9 bases, with 5 bases between them. The CDR3 totals 11 residues. Germline loops: CDR1 SGHTA, CDR2 FQGNSA. The CDR3 nucleotides read TGTGCCAGCAGCTTACGAGGTGAGCAGTTCTTC. It yields the protein CASSLRGEQFF.

The chain carries TRBV13 and TRBJ2-3; tentative D call: TRBD2 (6 bases). The CDR3 loop spans 15 amino acids. V shed 4 bases and J shed 3 bases, with 14 bases lying between them. CDR1 is PRHDT and CDR2 is FYEKMQ in the germline V gene (reference sequence). The CDR3 here is CASSSSGTGTDTQYF. The DNA of the CDR3 is TGTGCCAGCAGCTCTTCCGGGACTGGGACAGATACGCAGTATTTT.

This sequence joins TRBV5-6 and TRBJ2-7; a weak D match, TRBD1 (6 bases). Deletions cut 4 bases from V and 2 bases from J, with 13 bases between. Looked up from germline, CDR1 is SGHDT and CDR2 is YYEEEE. The CDR3 contains 14 residues. CDR3 amino acids: CASSVTGSTYEQYF. CDR3 DNA: TGTGCCAGCAGCGTCACAGGGTCGACCTACGAGCAGTACTTC. The full variable domain, rest sourced from reference TRBV5-6 and TRBJ2-7, is DAGVTQSPTHLIKTRGQQVTLRCSPKSGHDTVSWYQQALGQGPQFIFQYYEEEERQRGNFPDRFSGHQFPNYSSELNVNALLLGDSALYLCASSVTGSTYEQYFGPGTRLTVT.

This chain links TRBV6-2 or TRBV6-3 with TRBJ1-1; no definite D call. There are 12 residues in the CDR3. Germline loops: CDR1 MNHEY, CDR2 SVGEGT. Trimming removed 6 bases at V and 4 bases at J, with 9 bases between. CDR3 sequence reads: CASRPAITEAFF. CDR3 in DNA: TGTGCCAGCAGGCCTGCTATCACTGAAGCTTTCTTT.